One sample yielded the 9 T cell receptor beta chains listed below, sequenced in a study of T cell responses to AZD1222 COVID-19 vaccine (dated by TCRdb to about 2021). The time point label corresponds to: about 28 days (+/-7) after the second vaccine dose. The library was prepared using the immunoSEQ multiplex PCR assay. Not all clones reach the TCRdb copy of this immuneACCESS table, which keeps in-frame sequences only. Checked studies attribute under half of the gap to unresolved V genes and leave the rest unexplained. The sample table lists approximately 140,000 clones, about 90% of them with a count of one. About 4% of the sample comes from the top ten. This material consisted of peripheral blood, taken 28 days after the second AZD1222 dose. Every receptor here comes from an adult who received the AZD1222 COVID-19 vaccine.

The CDR3 coding sequence is TGTGCCAGCAGCGACTACACTAGACCGGGACAGGGGGACGAAAAACTGTTTTTT. Its translation: CASSDYTRPGQGDEKLFF. The gene calls are TRBV7-3 and TRBJ1-4; 11 bases match TRBD1. Trimming took 5 bases from V and 8 from J; bases not matched to a gene: 16. The CDR3 sequence is 18 residues long. From germline, CDR1 is SGHTA and CDR2 FQGTGA.

The chain has TRBV5-1 and TRBJ1-2, with 9 bases lining up with TRBD1. V was pared by 0 bases and J by 9 bases, with 6 bases of the junction left unmatched. CDR3 length: 14 amino acids. CDR1 SGHRS and CDR2 YFSETQ come from the germline V gene. CDR3 nucleotide sequence: TGCGCCAGCAGCTTGGGGACAGGGGTCTACAGCTACACCTTC. This gives the protein CASSLGTGVYSYTF.

In DNA, the CDR3 is TGTGCCAGCAGTAGCACCCGGATTAGTGGCTACACCTTC. It is translated as CASSSTRISGYTF. The V gene is TRBV2, the J gene TRBJ1-2; the D is unclear. CDR3 length: 13 residues. V lost 5 bases, J lost 7 bases, and 14 bases lay in between. Germline V CDR1 and CDR2: SNHLY, FYNNEI.

The V gene is TRBV4-1, the J gene TRBJ1-2; no reliable D call. CDR1 is MGHRA and CDR2 is YSYEKL in the germline V gene. The CDR3 runs to 16 residues. V was trimmed by 0 bases and J by 2 bases, leaving 13 bases between them. In DNA, the CDR3 is TGCGCCAGCAGCCAAGATTTGAACGGACCAAACTATGGCTACACCTTC. Translated: CASSQDLNGPNYGYTF.

The chain has TRBV7-8 and TRBJ1-6; D is unclear. CDR3 length: 14 amino acids. Germline V gives CDR1 SGHVS, CDR2 FQNEAQ. Trimming removed 4 bases from V and 8 bases from J, with 12 bases in between. CDR3 protein: CASSSLTLDSPLHF. In nucleotides, the CDR3 is TGTGCCAGCAGCTCCCTGACATTAGATTCACCCCTCCACTTT.

The V and J genes are TRBV12-5 and TRBJ2-7; no definite D call. The length of the CDR3 is 14 residues. The germline gives CDR1 LGHNT, CDR2 FRNRAP. The DNA of the CDR3 is TGTGCCGAGGTAGATGGACGCCAACCTGGCGAGCAGTACTTC. Its protein product is CAEVDGRQPGEQYF.

In this sample, this clone turned up once. The chain links TRBV6-1 to TRBJ1-2; weak D call: TRBD1 (5 bases). Germline V gives CDR1 MNHNS, CDR2 SASEGT. The CDR3 length is 19 residues. V lost 3 bases, J lost 0 bases, and 23 bases lay in between. The CDR3 region is CASSESSGLPRGSNYGYTF. The CDR3 DNA reads TGTGCCAGCAGTGAGTCTTCGGGACTCCCAAGGGGATCTAACTATGGCTACACCTTC.

This sequence joins TRBV7-9 and TRBJ2-7; no definite D call. Trimming cost V 4 bases and J 4 bases, with 17 bases left between them. CDR3 size: 15 residues. Germline CDR1 SEHNR, CDR2 FQNEAQ (reference sequence). CDR3: CASSSNTLHDYEQYF. The CDR3 bases are TGTGCCAGCAGCTCAAACACCTTACATGATTACGAGCAGTACTTC.

The rearrangement uses TRBV9 and TRBJ2-1; D may be TRBD2 (5 bases). From germline, CDR1 is SGDLS and CDR2 YYNGEE. CDR3 length: 11 amino acids. V lost 0 bases and J 12 bases, leaving 7 bases between the germline ends. The CDR3: CASSVGERQFF. For the CDR3, the DNA is TGTGCCAGCAGCGTAGGGGAGCGGCAGTTCTTC.